The 17 T cell receptor beta chains reported below all come from one sample, sequenced in a study of T cells in Graves' hyperthyroidism and ophthalmopathy. TCR beta CDR3 regions were amplified from RNA. HTBI primers were used for first-round RT-PCR of the TCR CDR3. From the multiplex PCR reads, TCRdb called clonotypes with MiXCR, one entry per CDR3 protein. Here the sample spans about 200,000 distinct CDR3 sequences, 17% being singletons. The sequencing sample was made of blood. These receptors all come from a man aged 50-60 years with Graves' hyperthyroidism.

This clonotype occurred many times. This chain connects TRBV7-2 to TRBJ2-1; weak D call: TRBD1 (5 bases). Trimming cost V 1 base and J 6 bases, with 10 bases left between them. The CDR3 sequence is 14 residues long. Germline V CDR1 and CDR2: SGHTA, FQGNSA. CDR3 DNA sequence: TGTGCCAGCAGCTTAGTTCCGACAGCCAATGAGCAGTTCTTC. Translated, it gives CASSLVPTANEQFF.

At least ten counts were recorded for this clonotype. This sequence joins TRBV28 and TRBJ2-7, with 9 bases matching TRBD1. This CDR3 spans 16 amino acids. J gave up 3 bases and V 4 bases, and 10 bases lay outside the gene matches. CDR1 is MDHEN, CDR2 SYDVKM, per germline. CDR3 loop: CASSSGSGQGSYEQYF. In DNA form, the CDR3 reads TGTGCCAGCAGTTCCGGAAGCGGACAGGGGAGCTACGAGCAGTACTTC.

This clonotype was counted only a few times. A much larger clone sits a single nucleotide away, making a read error possible. V gene TRBV18 combines with J gene TRBJ1-5; TRBD1 agrees at 7 bases. The CDR3 totals 13 residues. Germline loops: CDR1 KGHSH, CDR2 LQKENI. The V gene end was trimmed by 3 bases and the J gene end by 9 bases; junction bases not matched to a gene: 5. CDR3: CASSPGTDRPQHF. CDR3 nucleotide sequence: TGTGCCAGCTCACCCGGGACAGATCGGCCCCAGCATTTT. Looking up the rest from reference TRBV18 and TRBJ1-5 gives the full variable domain: NAGVMQNPRHLVRRRGQEARLRCSPMKGHSHVYWYRQLPEEGLKFMVYLQKENIIDESGMPKERFSAEFPKEGPSILRIQQVVRGDSAAYFCASSPGTDRPQHFGDGTRLSIL.

V and J are TRBV3-1 and TRBJ2-3; D is perhaps TRBD2 (7 bases). Germline V gene lookup returns CDR1 LGHDT and CDR2 YNNKEL (reference sequence). V lost 7 bases to trimming and J lost 2 bases, with 13 bases between them. The CDR3 length is 14 residues. CDR3 protein: CASTEAGHTDTQYF. The DNA of the CDR3 is TGTGCCAGCACCGAAGCGGGACACACAGATACGCAGTATTTT.

This clonotype was picked up many times. The gene calls are TRBV5-1 and TRBJ2-7; D might be TRBD1 (5 bases). The CDR3 is made up of 14 amino acids. Trimming shortened V by 7 bases and J by 6 bases, and 20 bases separated the two germline ends. From germline, CDR1 is SGHRS and CDR2 YFSETQ. CDR3 region: CASAPDRPQGEQYF. In DNA form, the CDR3 reads TGCGCCAGCGCCCCGGACCGTCCTCAGGGCGAGCAGTACTTC.

This clonotype was seen repeatedly, ten times or more. This chain uses TRBV3-1 with TRBJ1-5; D remains ambiguous. The V gene's germline CDR1 is LGHDT and CDR2 YNNKEL (reference sequence). This CDR3 is 15 amino acids long. V shed 1 base and J shed 0 bases, with 7 bases lying between them. This CDR3 reads CASSQAGNSNQPQHF. DNA for the CDR3: TGTGCCAGCAGCCAAGCCGGGAATAGCAATCAGCCCCAGCATTTT.

This clonotype has more than one count but fewer than ten. The chain has TRBV7-9 and TRBJ2-6; 7 nucleotides match TRBD2. The CDR3 loop spans 18 amino acids. Germline assignment: CDR1 SEHNR and CDR2 FQNEAQ (reference sequence). J lost 0 bases, V lost 5 bases, and 10 bases had no gene match. CDR3 in amino acids: CASSPPTSKHSGANVLTF. In nucleotides, the CDR3 is TGTGCCAGCAGCCCCCCGACTAGCAAACACTCTGGGGCCAACGTCCTGACTTTC.

This clonotype was detected many times. The chain couples TRBV4-3 to TRBJ2-7, with 7 positions matching TRBD2. This CDR3 is built from 15 residues. Germline V gene data show CDR1 as LGHNA and CDR2 as YSLEER. Trimming cost V 0 bases and J 4 bases; bases outside gene matches: 6. The CDR3 DNA follows: TGCGCCAGCAGCCAAGAATTGGCAGCGGGATACGAGCAGTACTTC. Translating it yields CASSQELAAGYEQYF.

Ten or more counts support this clonotype. The chain has TRBV12-3 or TRBV12-4 and TRBJ2-2; 10 bases agree with TRBD2. The ends lost 6 bases at V and 8 bases at J; junction bases unmatched: 6. This CDR3 has 14 amino acids. CDR3 nucleotide sequence: TGTGCCAGCAGCCCCGAACTAGCGGGAGGGGAGCTGTTTTTT. Translation gives CASSPELAGGELFF.

This clonotype appeared once. A single base separates this from a much larger clone, so it may be a read error. The V and J genes are TRBV5-1 and TRBJ2-7; the D is unclear. The CDR3 consists of 17 residues. In germline, CDR1 is SGHRS, CDR2 YFSETQ. Trimming shortened V by 4 bases and J by 2 bases, and 22 bases separated the two germline ends. The CDR3 is CASSILSRERLTYEQYF. CDR3 bases: TGCGCCAGCAGCATCCTTAGCCGAGAAAGACTCACCTACGAGCAGTACTTC.

This clonotype was seen many times. The rearrangement uses TRBV30 and TRBJ1-6; no definite D call. V was cut by 3 bases and J by 7 bases, with 10 bases left in between. The CDR3 totals 13 residues. Germline-derived CDR1 and CDR2 are GTSNPN and SVGIG (reference sequence). The CDR3 DNA is TGTGCCTGGAGCAGCCATTTCAATTCACCCCTCCACTTT. Protein product: CAWSSHFNSPLHF.

Many counts were recorded for this clonotype. The chain combines TRBV7-3 with TRBJ2-3; D is perhaps TRBD2 (5 bases). The CDR3 contains 15 residues. The V gene's germline CDR1 is SGHTA and CDR2 FQGTGA. Trimming shortened V by 5 bases and J by 5 bases, and 17 bases separated the two germline ends. The CDR3 is CASSPNFGGLDTQYF. The CDR3 bases are TGTGCCAGCAGCCCCAATTTCGGAGGTCTAGATACGCAGTATTTT.

This clonotype was counted between two and nine times. This rearrangement joins TRBV10-2 to TRBJ2-7, with 11 bases identical to TRBD2. In germline, CDR1 is WSHSY, CDR2 SAAADI. The CDR3 runs 15 residues. The J segment lost 4 bases and the V segment lost 6 bases, leaving 8 bases of the junction unmatched. The CDR3 region has the DNA TGCGCCAGCAGGCCCACTAGCGGGAGCTCATACGAGCAGTACTTC. Amino acids: CASRPTSGSSYEQYF.

This clonotype was recorded many times. This chain's CDR3 is CASSIRGQGMSNQPQHF. The CDR3 DNA follows: TGTGCCAGCAGCATTCGGGGACAGGGGATGAGCAATCAGCCCCAGCATTTT. V and J are TRBV7-8 and TRBJ1-5; 10 positions match TRBD1. The CDR3 is 17 amino acids. Germline loops: CDR1 SGHVS, CDR2 FQNEAQ. The V gene end was trimmed by 5 bases and the J gene end by 1 base; junction bases not matched to a gene: 8.

This sequence joins TRBV20-1 and TRBJ2-7; 14 positions match TRBD2. Germline values: CDR1 DFQATT, CDR2 SNEGSKA (reference sequence). Trimming took 1 base from V and 7 from J; bases not matched to a gene: 3. This CDR3 contains 14 residues. The DNA for the CDR3 is TGCAGTGCTAGAGGCGGGACTAGCGGGAGTGAGCAGTACTTC. Its protein product is CSARGGTSGSEQYF.

This clonotype was found many times. V is TRBV11-3 and J is TRBJ2-7, with a tentative D call TRBD1 (6 bases). Germline loops: CDR1 SGHNT, CDR2 YENEEA. This CDR3 spans 15 amino acids. V lost 0 bases and J lost 6, with 15 bases in between. This CDR3 reads CASSLDPVGQPEQYF. CDR3 nucleotide sequence: TGTGCCAGCAGCTTAGATCCGGTCGGACAGCCCGAGCAGTACTTC.

This clonotype was counted ten times or more. V gene TRBV9 combines with J gene TRBJ1-2; TRBD1 aligns across 9 bases. CDR3 length: 14 amino acids. The V gene end was trimmed by 4 bases and the J gene end by 4 bases; junction bases not matched to a gene: 5. In germline, CDR1 is SGDLS, CDR2 YYNGEE. The CDR3: CASSSGQGPYGYTF. CDR3 coding DNA: TGTGCCAGCAGCTCGGGACAGGGTCCCTATGGCTACACCTTC.